This T cell receptor beta chain was identified during a study of shared clonotypes between healthy human individuals. Study information: Donor composition was a couple of women and three men, aged 18 to 49. Study results and limitations: An anticipated effect of sequencing depth on clonotype sharing among donors was recognized. Relative to memory subsets, naive subsets generally showed larger estimated richness.

TCRdb's table, derived via immunoSEQ multiplex PCR, lists solely in-frame clones and lacks some. Of approximately 500,000 clones in the sample, about 95% were seen once. Worth noting for this clone: Its antigen is currently unknown.

V shed 6 bases, J shed 4 bases, and the junction held 6 bases outside the gene matches. From germline, CDR1 is MNHEY and CDR2 SVGAGI. The CDR3 covers 15 residues. The TCR was taken from a young woman in good health. The genes are TRBV6-5 and TRBJ2-5; 12 bases map to TRBD2. Sequencing was done on a sample of naive CD4+ T cells sorted from blood. Described subset: CD45RA+ positively selected. CDR3 amino acids: CASRPSGRARETQYF. The CDR3 region has the DNA TGTGCCAGCAGACCTAGCGGGAGGGCCCGAGAGACCCAGTACTTC.